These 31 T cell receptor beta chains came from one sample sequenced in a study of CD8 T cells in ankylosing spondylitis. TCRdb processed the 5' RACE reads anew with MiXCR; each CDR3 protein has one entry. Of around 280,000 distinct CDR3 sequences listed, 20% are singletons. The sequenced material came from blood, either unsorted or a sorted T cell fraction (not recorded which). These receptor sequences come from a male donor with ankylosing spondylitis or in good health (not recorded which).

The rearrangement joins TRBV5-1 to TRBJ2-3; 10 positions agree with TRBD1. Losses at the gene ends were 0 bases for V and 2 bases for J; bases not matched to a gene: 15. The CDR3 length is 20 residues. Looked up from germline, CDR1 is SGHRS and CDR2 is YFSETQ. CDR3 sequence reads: CASSLGLIPGQGSYTDTQYF. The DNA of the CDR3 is TGCGCCAGCAGCTTGGGGCTGATTCCGGGACAGGGGTCCTACACAGATACGCAGTATTTT.

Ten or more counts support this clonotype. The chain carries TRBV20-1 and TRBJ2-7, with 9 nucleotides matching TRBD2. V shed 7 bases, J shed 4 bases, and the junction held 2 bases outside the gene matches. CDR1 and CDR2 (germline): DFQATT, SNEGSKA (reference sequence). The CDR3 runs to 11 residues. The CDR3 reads CSGRGGYEQYV. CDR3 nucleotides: TGCAGTGGGCGGGGGGGATACGAGCAGTACGTC.

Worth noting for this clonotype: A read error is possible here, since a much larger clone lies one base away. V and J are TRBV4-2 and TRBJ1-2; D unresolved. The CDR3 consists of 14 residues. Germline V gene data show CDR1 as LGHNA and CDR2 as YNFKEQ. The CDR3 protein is CASSDLDGNYAYTF. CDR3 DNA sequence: TGTGCCAGCAGCGACCTTGATGGTAACTATGCCTACACCTTC.

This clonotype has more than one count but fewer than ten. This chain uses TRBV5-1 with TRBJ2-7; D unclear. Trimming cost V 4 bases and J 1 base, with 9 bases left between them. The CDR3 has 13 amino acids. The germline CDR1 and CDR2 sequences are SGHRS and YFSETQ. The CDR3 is CASSTDGSYEQYV. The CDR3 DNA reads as TGCGCCAGCAGCACGGACGGATCCTACGAGCAGTACGTC.

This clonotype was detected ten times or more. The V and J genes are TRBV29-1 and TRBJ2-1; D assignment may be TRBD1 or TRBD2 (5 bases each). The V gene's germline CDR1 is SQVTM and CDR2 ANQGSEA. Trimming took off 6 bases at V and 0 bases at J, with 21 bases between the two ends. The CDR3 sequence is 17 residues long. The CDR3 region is CSVHLSGTYSSYNEQFF. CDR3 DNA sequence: TGCAGCGTCCATCTGTCCGGGACGTACAGCTCCTACAATGAGCAGTTCTTC.

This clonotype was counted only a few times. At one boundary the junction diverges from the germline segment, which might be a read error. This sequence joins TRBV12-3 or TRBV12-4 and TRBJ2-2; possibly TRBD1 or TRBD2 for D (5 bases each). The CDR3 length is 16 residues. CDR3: CASSSIRDAKTGELFF. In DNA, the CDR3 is TGTGCCAGCAGTTCAATACGGGACGCGAAAACCGGGGAGCTGTTTTTT.

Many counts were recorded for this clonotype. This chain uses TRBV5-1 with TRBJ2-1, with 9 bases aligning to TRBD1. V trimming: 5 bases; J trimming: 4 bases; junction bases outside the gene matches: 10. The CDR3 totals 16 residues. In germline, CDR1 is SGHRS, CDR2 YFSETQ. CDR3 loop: CASSPGMDRGYNEQFF. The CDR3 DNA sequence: TGCGCCAGCAGTCCCGGGATGGACAGGGGATACAATGAGCAGTTCTTC.

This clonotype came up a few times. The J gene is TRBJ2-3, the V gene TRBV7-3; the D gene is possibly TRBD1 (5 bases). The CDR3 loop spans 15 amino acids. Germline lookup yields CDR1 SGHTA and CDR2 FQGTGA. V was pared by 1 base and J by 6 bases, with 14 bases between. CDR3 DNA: TGTGCCAGCAGCTTAAACGACCAGGGATGGGATACGCAGTATTTT. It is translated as CASSLNDQGWDTQYF.

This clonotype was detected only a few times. CDR3 amino acids: CASSLALGQGTDNEQFF. CDR3 sequence (DNA): TGCGCCAGCAGCTTGGCTCTGGGACAGGGGACGGACAATGAGCAGTTCTTC. This sequence joins TRBV5-1 and TRBJ2-1; 10 nucleotides match TRBD1. J was trimmed by 5 bases and V by 0 bases; bases with no gene match: 8. The length of the CDR3 is 17 residues. Per the germline V gene, CDR1 is SGHRS and CDR2 is YFSETQ.

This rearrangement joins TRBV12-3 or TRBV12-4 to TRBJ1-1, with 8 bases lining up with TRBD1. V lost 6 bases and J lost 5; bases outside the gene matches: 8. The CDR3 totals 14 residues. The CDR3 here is CASSQTGEGTEAFF. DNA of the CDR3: TGTGCCAGCAGCCAGACAGGGGAGGGGACTGAAGCTTTCTTT.

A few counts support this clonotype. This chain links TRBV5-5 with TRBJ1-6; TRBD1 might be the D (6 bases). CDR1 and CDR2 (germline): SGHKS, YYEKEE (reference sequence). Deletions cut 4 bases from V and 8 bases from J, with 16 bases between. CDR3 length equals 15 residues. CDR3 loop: CASSTAGTSDSPLHF. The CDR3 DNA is TGTGCCAGCAGCACCGCCGGGACAAGTGATTCACCCCTCCACTTT. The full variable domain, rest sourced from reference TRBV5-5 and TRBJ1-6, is DAGVTQSPTHLIKTRGQQVTLRCSPISGHKSVSWYQQVLGQGPQFIFQYYEKEERGRGNFPDRFSARQFPNYSSELNVNALLLGDSALYLCASSTAGTSDSPLHFGNGTRLTVT.

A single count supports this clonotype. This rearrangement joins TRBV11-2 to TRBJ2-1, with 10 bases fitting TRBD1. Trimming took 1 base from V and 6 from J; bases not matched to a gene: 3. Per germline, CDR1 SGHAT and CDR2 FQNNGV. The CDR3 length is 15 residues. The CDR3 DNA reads TGTGCCAGCAGCTTAGTTGGACAGGGGGTCAATGAGCAGTTCTTC. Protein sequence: CASSLVGQGVNEQFF.

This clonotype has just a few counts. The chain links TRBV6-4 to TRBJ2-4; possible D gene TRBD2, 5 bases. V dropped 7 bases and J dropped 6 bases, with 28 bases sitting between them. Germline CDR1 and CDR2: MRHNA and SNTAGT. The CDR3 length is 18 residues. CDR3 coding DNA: TGTGCCAGCAAAGGTCCTCGGGGTGCTCGTGTTGAGGGAAACATTCAGTACTTC. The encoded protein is CASKGPRGARVEGNIQYF.

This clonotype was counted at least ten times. The CDR3 bases are TGCAGTGCAACCCCGGCCACGTTAGGCAATGAGCAGTTCTTC. This encodes CSATPATLGNEQFF. V and J are TRBV20-1 and TRBJ2-1, with D unresolved. The ends were cut back, 6 bases at V and 6 bases at J, with 18 bases in the middle. Germline V gene lookup returns CDR1 DFQATT and CDR2 SNEGSKA (reference sequence). This CDR3 comprises 14 residues.

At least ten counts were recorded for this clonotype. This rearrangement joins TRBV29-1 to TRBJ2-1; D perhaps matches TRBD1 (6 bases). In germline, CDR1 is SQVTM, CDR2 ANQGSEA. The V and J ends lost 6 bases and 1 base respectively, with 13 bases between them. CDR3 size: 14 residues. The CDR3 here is CSVRRQVSYNEQFF. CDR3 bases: TGCAGCGTGAGGCGACAGGTATCCTACAATGAGCAGTTCTTC.

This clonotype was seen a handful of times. The CDR3 DNA follows: TGCAGCCCAGACGGACATCCCGATTACAATGAGCAGTTCTTC. As protein: CSPDGHPDYNEQFF. V usage is TRBV29-1 and J usage is TRBJ2-1; a weak D match, TRBD1 (5 bases). The CDR3 has 14 residues. With 8 bases removed from V and 4 bases from J, the gap between germline ends came to 18 bases. Germline CDR1 and CDR2: SQVTM and ANQGSEA.

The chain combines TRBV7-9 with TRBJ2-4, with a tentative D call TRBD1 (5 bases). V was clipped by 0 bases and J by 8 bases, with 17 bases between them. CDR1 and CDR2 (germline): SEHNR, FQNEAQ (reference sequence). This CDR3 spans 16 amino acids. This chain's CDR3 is CASSLAGSAGLDIQYF. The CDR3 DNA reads TGTGCCAGCAGCTTAGCGGGGTCGGCAGGGCTGGACATTCAGTACTTC.

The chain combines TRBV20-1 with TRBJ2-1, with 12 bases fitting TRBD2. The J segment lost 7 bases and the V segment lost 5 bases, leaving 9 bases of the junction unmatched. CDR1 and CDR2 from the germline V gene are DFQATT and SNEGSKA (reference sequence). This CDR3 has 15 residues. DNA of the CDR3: TGCAGTGCTTCAGCCCTAGCGGGAGGGCCGAATGAGCAGTTCTTC. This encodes CSASALAGGPNEQFF.

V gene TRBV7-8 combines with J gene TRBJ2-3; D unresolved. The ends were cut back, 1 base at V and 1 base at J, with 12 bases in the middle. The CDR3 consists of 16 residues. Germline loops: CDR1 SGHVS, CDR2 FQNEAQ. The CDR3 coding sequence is TGTGCCAGCAGCTTAGGCGGTATTGCCGGCACAGATACGCAGTATTTT. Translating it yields CASSLGGIAGTDTQYF.

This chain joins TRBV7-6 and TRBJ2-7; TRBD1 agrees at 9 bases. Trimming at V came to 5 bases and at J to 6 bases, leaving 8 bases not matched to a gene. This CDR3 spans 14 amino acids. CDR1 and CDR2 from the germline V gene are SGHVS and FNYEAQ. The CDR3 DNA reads TGTGCCAGCAGCCGCGGGGACAGGGATAGCGAGCAGTACGTC. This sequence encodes CASSRGDRDSEQYV.

The CDR3 reads CAISLIFRGQGAARAQYF. The DNA of the CDR3 is TGTGCCATCAGTTTAATTTTTCGAGGGCAGGGGGCGGCCAGGGCGCAGTATTTT. The chain joins TRBV10-3 to TRBJ2-3; 8 bases align to TRBD1. The CDR3 loop spans 18 amino acids. J was trimmed by 10 bases and V by 5 bases; bases with no gene match: 23. Germline V gene data show CDR1 as ENHRY and CDR2 as SYGVKD.

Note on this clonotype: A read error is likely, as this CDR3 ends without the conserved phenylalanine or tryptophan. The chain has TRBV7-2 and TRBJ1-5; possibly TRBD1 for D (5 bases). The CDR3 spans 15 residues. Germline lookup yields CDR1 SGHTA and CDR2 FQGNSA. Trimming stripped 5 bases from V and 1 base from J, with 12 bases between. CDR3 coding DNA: TGTGCCAGCAGCCTGGGGGGAGTGAGCAATCAGCCCCAGCATTAT. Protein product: CASSLGGVSNQPQHY.

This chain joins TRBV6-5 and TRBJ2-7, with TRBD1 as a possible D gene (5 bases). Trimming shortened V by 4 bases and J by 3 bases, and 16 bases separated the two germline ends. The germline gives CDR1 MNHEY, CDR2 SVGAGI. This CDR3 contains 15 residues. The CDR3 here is CASSLDIGSNYEQYV. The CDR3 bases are TGTGCCAGCAGTTTGGACATTGGCTCCAACTACGAGCAGTACGTC.

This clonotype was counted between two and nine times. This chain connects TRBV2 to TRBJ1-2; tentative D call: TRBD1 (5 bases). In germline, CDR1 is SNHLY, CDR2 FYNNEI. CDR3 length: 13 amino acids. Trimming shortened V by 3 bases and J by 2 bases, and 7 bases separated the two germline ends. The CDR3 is CASSDRQNYGYTF. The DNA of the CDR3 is TGTGCCAGCAGTGATCGACAGAACTATGGCTACACCTTC.

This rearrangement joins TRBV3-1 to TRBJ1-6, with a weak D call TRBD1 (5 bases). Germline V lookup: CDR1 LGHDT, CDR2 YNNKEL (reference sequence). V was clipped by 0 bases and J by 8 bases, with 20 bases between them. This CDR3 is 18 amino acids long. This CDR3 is CASSQDLGTRLVHSPLHF. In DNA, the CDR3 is TGTGCCAGCAGCCAAGATCTCGGGACCCGACTGGTACATTCACCCCTCCACTTT.

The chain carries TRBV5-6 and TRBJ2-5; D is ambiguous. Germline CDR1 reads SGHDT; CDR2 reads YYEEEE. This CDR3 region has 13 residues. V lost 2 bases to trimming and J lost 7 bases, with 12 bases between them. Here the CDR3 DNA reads TGTGCCAGCAGCTTACGAACCTCTCGGACCCAGTACTTC. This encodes CASSLRTSRTQYF.

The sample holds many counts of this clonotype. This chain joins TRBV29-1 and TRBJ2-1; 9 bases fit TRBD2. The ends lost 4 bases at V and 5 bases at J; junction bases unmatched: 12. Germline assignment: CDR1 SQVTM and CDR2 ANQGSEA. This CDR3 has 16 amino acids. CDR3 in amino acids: CSVGEGVAGGNNEQFF. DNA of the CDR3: TGCAGCGTTGGAGAGGGGGTTGCGGGAGGGAACAATGAGCAGTTCTTC.

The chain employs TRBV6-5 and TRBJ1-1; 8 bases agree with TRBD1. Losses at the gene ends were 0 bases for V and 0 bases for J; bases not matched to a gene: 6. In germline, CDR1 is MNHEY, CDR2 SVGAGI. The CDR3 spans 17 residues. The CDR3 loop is CASSYSWTGSLNTEAFF. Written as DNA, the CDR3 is TGTGCCAGCAGTTACTCTTGGACAGGGTCTTTGAACACTGAAGCTTTCTTT.

The CDR3: CASSPTADNSPLHF. For the CDR3, the DNA is TGTGCCAGCAGCCCCACGGCCGATAATTCACCCCTCCACTTT. The chain uses TRBV27 and TRBJ1-6; no definite D call. The germline V gene encodes CDR1 MNHEY and CDR2 SMNVEV (reference sequence). CDR3 length: 14 amino acids. V shed 6 bases and J shed 5 bases, with 11 bases lying between them.

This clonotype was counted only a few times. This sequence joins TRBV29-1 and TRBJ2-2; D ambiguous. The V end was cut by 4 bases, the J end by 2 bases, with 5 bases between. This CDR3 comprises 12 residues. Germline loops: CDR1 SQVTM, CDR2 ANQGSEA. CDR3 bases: TGCAGCGTTGGGCCTAACACCGGGGAGCTGTTTTTT. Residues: CSVGPNTGELFF.

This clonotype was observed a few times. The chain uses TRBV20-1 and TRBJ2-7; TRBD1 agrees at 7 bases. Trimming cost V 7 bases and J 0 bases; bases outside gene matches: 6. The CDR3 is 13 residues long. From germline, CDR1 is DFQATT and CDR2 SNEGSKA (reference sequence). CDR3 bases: TGCAGTGTTCCGGGACAGAGCTCCTACGAGCAGTACGTC. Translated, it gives CSVPGQSSYEQYV.